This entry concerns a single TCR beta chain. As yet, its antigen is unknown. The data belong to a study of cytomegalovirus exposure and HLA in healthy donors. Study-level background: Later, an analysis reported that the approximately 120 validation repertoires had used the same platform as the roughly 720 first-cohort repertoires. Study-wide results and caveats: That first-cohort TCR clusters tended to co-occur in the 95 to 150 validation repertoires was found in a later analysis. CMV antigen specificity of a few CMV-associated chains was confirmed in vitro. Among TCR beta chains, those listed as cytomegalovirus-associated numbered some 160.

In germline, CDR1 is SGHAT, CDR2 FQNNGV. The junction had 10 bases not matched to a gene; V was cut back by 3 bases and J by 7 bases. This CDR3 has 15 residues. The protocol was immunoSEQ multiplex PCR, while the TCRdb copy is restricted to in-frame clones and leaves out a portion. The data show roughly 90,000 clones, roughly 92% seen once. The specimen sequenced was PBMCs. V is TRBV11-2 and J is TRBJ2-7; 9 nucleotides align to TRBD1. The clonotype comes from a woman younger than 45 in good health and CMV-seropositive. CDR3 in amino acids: CASSFHTGQGWEQYF. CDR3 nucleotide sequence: TGTGCCAGCAGCTTCCACACAGGACAGGGGTGGGAGCAGTACTTC.